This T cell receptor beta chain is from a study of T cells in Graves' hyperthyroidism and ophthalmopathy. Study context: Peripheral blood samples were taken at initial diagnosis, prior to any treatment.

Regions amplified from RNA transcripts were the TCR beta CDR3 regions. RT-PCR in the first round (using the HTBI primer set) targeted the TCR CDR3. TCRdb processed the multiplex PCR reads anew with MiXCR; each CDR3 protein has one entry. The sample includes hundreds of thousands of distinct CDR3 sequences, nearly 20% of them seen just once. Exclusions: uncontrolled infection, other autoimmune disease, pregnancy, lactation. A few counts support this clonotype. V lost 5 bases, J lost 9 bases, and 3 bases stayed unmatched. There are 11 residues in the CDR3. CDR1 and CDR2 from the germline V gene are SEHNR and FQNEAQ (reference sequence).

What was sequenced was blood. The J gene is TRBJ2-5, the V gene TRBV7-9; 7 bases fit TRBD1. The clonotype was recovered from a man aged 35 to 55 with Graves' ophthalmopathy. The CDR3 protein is CASSLQGAQYF. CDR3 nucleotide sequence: TGTGCCAGCAGCCTTCAGGGGGCCCAGTACTTC.